These 2 T cell receptor beta chains were sequenced from one sample in a study of blood T cells in healthy people across ages. Using a J-beta primer mix together with a sample-barcoded 5' primer, a second PCR was run for roughly 7 to 12 cycles. From the 5' RACE reads, TCRdb called clonotypes with MiXCR, one entry per CDR3 protein. The table lists approximately 810,000 distinct CDR3 sequences, around 26% of them singletons. Sequenced: blood. Receptors originate from a woman aged 80 or over in good health.

This clonotype was seen a handful of times. This chain links TRBV12-3 or TRBV12-4 with TRBJ1-1; D not certain. V lost 4 bases to trimming and J lost 7 bases, with 10 bases between them. The CDR3 is 12 amino acids. CDR3 loop: CASSSRRDEAFF. The DNA for the CDR3 is TGTGCCAGCAGTTCCCGACGTGATGAAGCTTTCTTT.

In nucleotides, the CDR3 is TGTGCCAGCAGCATGGGACAGGGATACAATCAGCCCCAGCATTTT. This codes for CASSMGQGYNQPQHF. The chain links TRBV5-6 to TRBJ1-5, with 9 bases aligning to TRBD1. The CDR3 totals 15 residues. The germline V gene has CDR1 SGHDT and CDR2 YYEEEE. The junction had 5 bases not matched to a gene; V was cut back by 4 bases and J by 3 bases.